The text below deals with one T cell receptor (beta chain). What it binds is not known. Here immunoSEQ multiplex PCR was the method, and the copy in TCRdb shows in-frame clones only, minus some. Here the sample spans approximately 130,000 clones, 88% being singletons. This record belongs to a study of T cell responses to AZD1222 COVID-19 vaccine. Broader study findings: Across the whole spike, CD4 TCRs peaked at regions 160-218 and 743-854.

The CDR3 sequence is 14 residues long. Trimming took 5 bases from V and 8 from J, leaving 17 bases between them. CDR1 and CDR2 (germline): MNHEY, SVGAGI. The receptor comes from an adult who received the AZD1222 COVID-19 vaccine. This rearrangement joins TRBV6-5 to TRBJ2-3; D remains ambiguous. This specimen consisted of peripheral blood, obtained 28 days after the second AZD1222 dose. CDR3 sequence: CASSPAPKRGTQYF. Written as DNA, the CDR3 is TGTGCCAGCAGTCCCGCCCCCAAACGTGGTACGCAGTATTTT.